The T cell receptor beta chain under discussion was sequenced for a study of radiotherapy plus CTLA-4 blockade in lung cancer. Study information: The study recorded objective responses in around 18% of patients and disease control in approximately 29%. Study observations and caveats: Reported findings show early blood T cell clone dynamics, with interferon-beta, best predicted response.

Assay used: immunoSEQ multiplex PCR; TCRdb lists only in-frame clones, some missing. The repertoire consists of just over 14,000 clones, with 72% occurring once and the leading ten covering around 46%. Details on this clone: Its antigen is currently unknown.

V was pared by 1 base and J by 7 bases, with 11 bases between. The CDR3 has 13 residues. Germline lookup yields CDR1 SQVTM and CDR2 ANQGSEA. Focal radiation plus CTLA-4 blockade with ipilimumab was administered to patients who had chemo-refractory metastatic non-small-cell lung cancer. The rearrangement joins TRBV29-1 to TRBJ1-5; tentatively, D is TRBD1 (5 bases). The TCR originated in a human donor with non-small cell lung cancer whose response to radiotherapy plus ipilimumab could not be evaluated. The sequencing here drew on peripheral blood, taken from a patient treated with radiotherapy plus ipilimumab. The CDR3 loop is CSVEVGEGQPQHF. The CDR3 DNA is TGCAGCGTTGAAGTTGGGGAGGGGCAGCCCCAGCATTTT.